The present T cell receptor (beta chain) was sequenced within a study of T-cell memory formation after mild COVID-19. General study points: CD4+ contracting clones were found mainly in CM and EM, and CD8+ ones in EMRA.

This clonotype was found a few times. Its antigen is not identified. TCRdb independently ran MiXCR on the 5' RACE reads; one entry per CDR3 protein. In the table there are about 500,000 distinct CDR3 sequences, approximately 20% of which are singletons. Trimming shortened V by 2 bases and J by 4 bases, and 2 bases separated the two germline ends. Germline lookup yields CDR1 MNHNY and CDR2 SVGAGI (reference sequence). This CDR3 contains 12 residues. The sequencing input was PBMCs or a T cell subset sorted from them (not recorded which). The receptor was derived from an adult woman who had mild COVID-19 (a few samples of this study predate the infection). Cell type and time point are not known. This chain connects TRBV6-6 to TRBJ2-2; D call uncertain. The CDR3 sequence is CASSYITGELFF. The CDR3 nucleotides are TGTGCCAGCAGTTACATCACCGGGGAGCTGTTTTTT.